The 24 T cell receptor beta chains reported below all come from one sample, sequenced in a study of T cells in tuberculosis. Using immunoSEQ multiplex PCR, the repertoire was profiled, and TCRdb retains in-frame clones only, with some absent. The data contain over 40,000 clones, roughly 96% of them singletons. Material: PBMCs. These receptors all stem from a donor aged 10-35 years with latent tuberculosis or without tuberculosis infection.

This clone was seen only once. CDR3 loop: CASSPFGQSFEAFF. CDR3 DNA sequence: TGTGCCAGCTCACCATTCGGACAAAGTTTTGAAGCTTTCTTT. J is TRBJ1-1 and V is TRBV18, with D possibly TRBD1 on 5 matching bases. V was trimmed by 2 bases and J by 7 bases, leaving 14 bases between them. The CDR3 has 14 amino acids. From germline, CDR1 is KGHSH and CDR2 LQKENI.

Details on this clone: One end of the junction fails to match germline, which may point to a read error. V is TRBV29-1 and J is TRBJ2-5; 9 bases are a match to TRBD2. The CDR3 is made up of 17 amino acids. Germline V gives CDR1 SQVTM, CDR2 ANQGSEA. CDR3 loop: CSVEATQREDEEETQHF. CDR3 DNA: TGCAGCGTTGAAGCGACTCAGCGGGAGGATGAGGAAGAGACCCAGCACTTC.

The V gene is TRBV6-6, the J gene TRBJ2-3; 7 bases are a match to TRBD2. The CDR3 is 14 residues long. The germline gives CDR1 MNHNY, CDR2 SVGAGI (reference sequence). V lost 5 bases to trimming and J lost 1 base; unmatched junction nucleotides: 3. The CDR3 spells CASSGTIRTDTQYF. The CDR3 DNA sequence: TGTGCCAGCAGTGGGACTATACGCACAGATACGCAGTATTTT.

This chain joins TRBV9 and TRBJ1-3; TRBD1 is a possible D gene (5 bases). V lost 4 bases and J 0 bases, leaving 8 bases between the germline ends. The germline CDR1 and CDR2 sequences are SGDLS and YYNGEE. The CDR3 totals 14 residues. The CDR3 here is CASSFRASGNTIYF. CDR3 coding DNA: TGTGCCAGCAGCTTCAGGGCCTCTGGAAACACCATATATTTT.

This chain joins TRBV7-8 and TRBJ1-2, with D hard to call. The V and J ends lost 1 base and 4 bases respectively, with 13 bases between them. CDR1 is SGHVS and CDR2 is FQNEAQ in the germline V gene. This CDR3 has 15 amino acids. CDR3 region: CASSLGRTSGYGYTF. As DNA, the CDR3 is TGTGCCAGCAGCTTAGGGCGAACCAGCGGCTATGGCTACACCTTC.

The rearrangement uses TRBV4-1 and TRBJ1-2; 10 bases align to TRBD1. Germline CDR1 MGHRA, CDR2 YSYEKL. The CDR3 loop spans 15 amino acids. V dropped 4 bases and J dropped 3; count of bases not matched to a gene: 5. The CDR3 region is CASSPMGQGYYGYTF. The CDR3 region has the DNA TGCGCCAGCAGCCCCATGGGACAGGGGTACTATGGCTACACCTTC.

The rearrangement joins TRBV7-2 to TRBJ2-3; D is undetermined. The CDR3 runs to 13 residues. With 5 bases removed from V and 8 bases from J, the gap between germline ends came to 14 bases. In germline, CDR1 is SGHTA, CDR2 FQGNSA. CDR3 DNA sequence: TGTGCCAGCAGCCCCCCTTTGAGTGGTACGCAGTATTTT. This gives the protein CASSPPLSGTQYF.

V is TRBV12-5 and J is TRBJ2-1; D unresolved. The CDR3 contains 11 residues. Germline assignment: CDR1 LGHNT and CDR2 FRNRAP. The V end was cut by 11 bases, the J end by 13 bases, with 18 bases between. The CDR3 region is CACESRSLQFF. CDR3 bases: TGTGCTTGCGAGTCCCGGTCACTACAGTTCTTC.

CDR3 nucleotides: TGTGCCACCTCTAGCGAGGATACGCAGTATTTT. It specifies CATSSEDTQYF. The rearrangement uses TRBV15 and TRBJ2-3; D perhaps matches TRBD2 (6 bases). CDR1 is LNHNV, CDR2 YYDKDF, per germline (reference sequence). V lost 8 bases and J 6 bases, leaving 9 bases between the germline ends. The CDR3 covers 11 residues.

On this clone: At one end, the junction sequence differs from germline, possibly due to a read error. This rearrangement joins TRBV27 to TRBJ2-1, with TRBD2 matching over 13 bases. Germline V gene data show CDR1 as MNHEY and CDR2 as SMNVEV (reference sequence). The CDR3 spans 14 residues. CDR3 sequence (DNA): TGTGCCAGCAGTTGGGGGACTAGCGGGATAGAAGTGATCTTC. Translating it yields CASSWGTSGIEVIF.

This sequence joins TRBV6-5 and TRBJ2-7, with D possibly being TRBD2 (5 bases). The germline V gene encodes CDR1 MNHEY and CDR2 SVGAGI. Between the trimmed V and J ends, which lost 2 bases and 7 bases, there was a span of 9 bases. CDR3 size: 12 residues. CDR3 DNA sequence: TGTGCCAGCAGTTACGGGGAGCAAGAGCAGTACTTC. It translates to CASSYGEQEQYF.

V usage is TRBV5-4 and J usage is TRBJ2-1; TRBD1 matches 9 bases. Germline-derived CDR1 and CDR2 are SGHNT and YYREEE (reference sequence). CDR3 size: 15 residues. Germline trimming cut 0 bases from V and 7 bases from J; bases unmatched to any gene: 5. The chain's CDR3 is CASSLAGTGRNEQFF. DNA of the CDR3: TGTGCCAGCAGCTTGGCTGGGACAGGGAGAAATGAGCAGTTCTTC.

The chain is built from TRBV5-1 and TRBJ1-2; maybe TRBD1 (5 bases). Trimming pared 0 bases from V and 7 bases from J, leaving 19 bases between. CDR1 is SGHRS, CDR2 YFSETQ, per germline. The CDR3 has 16 residues. CDR3 bases: TGCGCCAGCAGCTTGGCGTCCGGGACTCCCGGGTTTGGCTACACCTTC. Translating it yields CASSLASGTPGFGYTF.

This chain uses TRBV30 with TRBJ2-1; 9 nucleotides align to TRBD1. This CDR3 is built from 14 residues. Germline CDR1 reads GTSNPN; CDR2 reads SVGIG (reference sequence). V lost 5 bases to trimming and J lost 6 bases; unmatched junction nucleotides: 8. The CDR3 sequence is CAWDWGQGFNEQFF. For the CDR3, the DNA is TGTGCCTGGGACTGGGGACAGGGCTTCAATGAGCAGTTCTTC. Full variable domain (rest looked up from reference TRBV30 and TRBJ2-1): SQTIHQWPATLVQPVGSPLSLECTVEGTSNPNLYWYRQAAGRGLQLLFYSVGIGQISSEVPQNLSASRPQDRQFILSSKKLLLSDSGFYLCAWDWGQGFNEQFFGPGTRLTVL.

In this sample, this clone turned up once. The chain joins TRBV20-1 to TRBJ1-2; D gene unclear. Between the trimmed V and J ends, which lost 2 bases and 8 bases, there was a span of 6 bases. The CDR3 is 10 residues long. Germline V gives CDR1 DFQATT, CDR2 SNEGSKA (reference sequence). CDR3 coding DNA: TGCAGTGCTAGAACACCCGGCTACACCTTC. It yields the protein CSARTPGYTF.

V usage is TRBV5-1 and J usage is TRBJ1-2; D is unresolved. The CDR3 length is 14 residues. V shed 0 bases and J shed 3 bases, with 9 bases lying between them. Germline values: CDR1 SGHRS, CDR2 YFSETQ. The CDR3: CASSLELGDYGYTF. CDR3 nucleotide sequence: TGCGCCAGCAGCTTGGAGTTGGGAGACTATGGCTACACCTTC.

The CDR3 DNA sequence: TGTGCCAGCAGCTTTTATAGCGGTGAGCGAGAGACCCAGTACTTC. As protein: CASSFYSGERETQYF. The chain uses TRBV7-9 and TRBJ2-5, with D possibly matching TRBD2 (6 bases). Trimming removed 3 bases from V and 4 bases from J, with 15 bases in between. This CDR3 spans 15 amino acids. The V gene's germline CDR1 is SEHNR and CDR2 FQNEAQ (reference sequence).

The chain combines TRBV6-5 with TRBJ2-7; no reliable D call. Between the trimmed V and J ends, which lost 5 bases and 2 bases, there was a span of 10 bases. Germline V gene sequence: CDR1 MNHEY, CDR2 SVGAGI. This CDR3 comprises 13 residues. The CDR3 bases are TGTGCCAGCAGTAAGACTCTCACCTACGAGCAGTACTTC. Residues: CASSKTLTYEQYF.

The gene calls are TRBV19 and TRBJ2-7; no clear D gene. The V gene's germline CDR1 is LNHDA and CDR2 SQIVND (reference sequence). The length of the CDR3 is 15 residues. The V and J ends lost 5 bases and 2 bases respectively, with 16 bases between them. The CDR3 DNA is TGTGCCAGTAGTTTGACATCCACCGTGACCTACGAGCAGTACTTC. Its protein is CASSLTSTVTYEQYF.

J is TRBJ2-7 and V is TRBV19, with D tentatively TRBD1 (7 bases). Germline V gene data show CDR1 as LNHDA and CDR2 as SQIVND (reference sequence). Trimming took off 1 base at V and 0 bases at J, with 10 bases between the two ends. This CDR3 is built from 15 residues. The CDR3 nucleotides are TGTGCCAGTAGTATAGCAGGGGGGAGCTCCTACGAGCAGTACTTC. Translation: CASSIAGGSSYEQYF.

This chain uses TRBV18 with TRBJ1-5, with unresolved D. Between the trimmed V and J ends, which lost 0 bases and 7 bases, there was a span of 22 bases. The germline gives CDR1 KGHSH, CDR2 LQKENI. The CDR3 has 18 amino acids. The CDR3, as DNA: TGTGCCAGCTCACCACCTATGAGTTTGGGAGCCCTGGGACAGCCCCAGCATTTT. Protein product: CASSPPMSLGALGQPQHF.

This clone has just a few counts. J is TRBJ1-3 and V is TRBV7-2, with D unclear. Trimming pared 1 base from V and 0 bases from J, leaving 10 bases between. CDR1 and CDR2 from the germline V gene are SGHTA and FQGNSA. This CDR3 has 16 amino acids. The CDR3 sequence: CASSLGSTFSGNTIYF. CDR3 in DNA: TGTGCCAGCAGCTTAGGATCCACATTCTCTGGAAACACCATATATTTT. Filled out from reference TRBV7-2 and TRBJ1-3, the complete variable domain reads GAGVSQSPSNKVTEKGKDVELRCDPISGHTALYWYRQSLGQGLEFLIYFQGNSAPDKSGLPSDRFSAERTGGSVSTLTIQRTQQEDSAVYLCASSLGSTFSGNTIYFGEGSWLTVV.

The chain has TRBV29-1 and TRBJ2-3; 7 bases line up with TRBD2. Trimming cost V 7 bases and J 5 bases; bases outside gene matches: 9. The CDR3 loop spans 13 amino acids. In germline, CDR1 is SQVTM, CDR2 ANQGSEA. CDR3 in amino acids: CSAHSGLVDTQYF. The CDR3 DNA is TGCAGCGCCCATAGCGGGCTGGTAGATACGCAGTATTTT.

The chain carries TRBV6-5 and TRBJ1-1; TRBD1 is a possible D gene (5 bases). Trimming took 4 bases from V and 5 from J, leaving 11 bases between them. Germline V lookup: CDR1 MNHEY, CDR2 SVGAGI. CDR3 size: 13 residues. The CDR3 region has the DNA TGTGCCAGCAGTTTAGGCAGGGTAACTGAAGCTTTCTTT. This encodes CASSLGRVTEAFF.